This entry is about one TCR beta chain. The antigen is unknown. PCR amplification relied on 60 Vbeta primers (plus 13 Jbeta primers). Profiled with immunoSEQ multiplex PCR; TCRdb holds only in-frame clones, not every one. Among tens of thousands of clones, over 70% were seen once, and the ten largest hold more than 5%. This sample was included in a study of cytomegalovirus exposure and HLA in healthy donors. The CDR3 has 13 amino acids. Germline CDR1 reads MNHEY; CDR2 reads SMNVEV (reference sequence). V lost 4 bases, J lost 0 bases, and 6 bases lay in between. General study points: About 87% or about 30% of the time was how often most TCR beta V segments were productive, according to an earlier analysis. In a later analysis, specific HLA alleles were associated with 15,000 to 20,000 TCR beta sequences at a 0.05 false discovery rate. No immune exposure information besides CMV serostatus was available.

The TCR sequence derives from a male donor in good health and CMV-seropositive. The source material was PBMCs. The chain carries TRBV27 and TRBJ1-1; maybe TRBD1 (5 bases). In DNA form, the CDR3 reads TGTGCCAGCAGTTACAGGCTGAACACTGAAGCTTTCTTT. As protein: CASSYRLNTEAFF.